These T cell receptor beta chains were read from a single sample in a study of patients and donors after allogeneic stem cell transplantation. From the RT-PCR reads, TCRdb called clonotypes with MiXCR, one entry per CDR3 protein. The sample carries about 400,000 distinct CDR3 sequences, under 20% recorded once. Source material: blood, either unsorted or a sorted T cell fraction (not recorded which). All receptors derive from a human donor who was either an allogeneic HSCT recipient or a stem cell or donor lymphocyte infusion donor (not recorded which). It is not recorded whose cells these are; they may come from a transplant donor. Both conserved end residues are trimmed from each CDR3. The D gene is left open where the match is weak.

d_gene | v_gene | CDR3aa
. | TRBV10-3 | AISLSGTQNTEAF
. | TRBV5-1 | ASSFIGGTEAF
TRBD2 | TRBV7-2 | ASSFSSGSTETQY
. | TRBV30 | AWSLFQETQY
. | TRBV7-3 | ASRNEDRQETQY
. | TRBV2 | ASRRSLKTGANVLT
. | TRBV15 | ATSTNTGPSGNTIY
TRBD1 | TRBV5-1 | ASSLGTGGLYEQY
TRBD1 | TRBV9 | ASSVGAGGAYTGELF
. | TRBV7-9 | ASRENNSPLH
. | TRBV4-3 | ASRHGTPSFGGNQPQH
. | TRBV5-1 | ASSLEGLPNEQF
. | TRBV4-3 | ASSQGPGSGNTIY
TRBD1 | TRBV29-1 | SVAGQGLYEQY
. | TRBV6-5 | ASSLPAQH
. | TRBV20-1 | SARDMSSYEQY
. | TRBV5-1 | ASSLVSLSYNEQF
TRBD2 | TRBV12-3/TRBV12-4 | ASSLGTSGIYEDTQY
TRBD2 | TRBV4-3 | ASSQDELAGAGTQY
TRBD1 | TRBV10-3 | AISASSLGQGGTEAF
TRBD2 | TRBV5-1 | ASSPRASGVADTQY
. | TRBV6-1 | ASTLWSATNEKLF
TRBD1 | TRBV7-2 | ASSRGIQGLAKNIQY
TRBD1 | TRBV14 | ASSLTGTGLYEQY
. | TRBV5-1 | ASSLKTGVSSGANVLT
. | TRBV7-8 | ASSGRTSGAEQF
. | TRBV4-2 | ASSGEGRANYGYT
TRBD2 | TRBV11-3 | ASSLGFGGEAYNEQF
TRBD1 | TRBV19 | ASSLTGELYGYT
. | TRBV20-1 | SIKSAGAENEKLF
TRBD1 | TRBV9 | ASSSRTGFYGYT
. | TRBV12-3/TRBV12-4 | ASSPGHQNTEAF
TRBD2 | TRBV20-1 | SGRGLAGPSSTDTQY